What follows are 19 T cell receptor beta chains derived from one specimen sequenced in a study of shared clonotypes between healthy human individuals. Only in-frame clones appear in the TCRdb table, and some are missing; sequencing was by immunoSEQ multiplex PCR. This table holds about 590,000 clones, around 95% found once. In the naive CD8 group, cells lacked CD45RO and were positively selected for CCR7, so terminally differentiated effector memory CD45RA+ cells were left out. The sequencing sample was made of naive CD8+ T cells sorted from blood. These receptors came from a woman aged 25-40 years in good health.

The DNA of the CDR3 is TGCGCCAGCAGCCGGCCGGGAGTCTCCTACGAGCAGTACTTC. Translated: CASSRPGVSYEQYF. The chain uses TRBV10-2 and TRBJ2-7; possible D gene TRBD2, 6 bases. This CDR3 is built from 14 residues. Trimming shortened V by 6 bases and J by 0 bases, and 12 bases separated the two germline ends. Germline CDR1 WSHSY, CDR2 SAAADI.

The chain combines TRBV27 with TRBJ1-5; D ambiguous. V dropped 1 base and J dropped 4 bases, with 5 bases sitting between them. This CDR3 is 13 amino acids long. The germline CDR1 and CDR2 sequences are MNHEY and SMNVEV (reference sequence). The CDR3 spells CASSLWRNQPQHF. As DNA, the CDR3 is TGTGCCAGCAGTTTATGGCGAAATCAGCCCCAGCATTTT.

The chain employs TRBV5-6 and TRBJ2-7; 8 positions agree with TRBD2. The ends lost 2 bases at V and 4 bases at J; junction bases unmatched: 2. CDR1 and CDR2 from the germline V gene are SGHDT and YYEEEE. CDR3 length equals 13 residues. The CDR3 DNA sequence: TGTGCCAGCAGCTTCGGCGGGGGGTACGAGCAGTACTTC. This sequence encodes CASSFGGGYEQYF. Full variable domain (outside the CDR3, taken from reference TRBV5-6 and TRBJ2-7): DAGVTQSPTHLIKTRGQQVTLRCSPKSGHDTVSWYQQALGQGPQFIFQYYEEEERQRGNFPDRFSGHQFPNYSSELNVNALLLGDSALYLCASSFGGGYEQYFGPGTRLTVT.

This chain links TRBV2 with TRBJ2-7; a weak D match, TRBD1 (6 bases). Germline values: CDR1 SNHLY, CDR2 FYNNEI. This CDR3 is built from 13 residues. Trimming stripped 6 bases from V and 2 bases from J, with 11 bases between. The chain's CDR3 is CASRPRDTYEQYF. Written as DNA, the CDR3 is TGTGCCAGCAGACCCCGGGACACCTACGAGCAGTACTTC.

The chain combines TRBV27 with TRBJ2-5; 7 nucleotides agree with TRBD2. After removal of 6 bases from V and 2 bases from J, the junction contained 9 bases not matched to a gene. This CDR3 spans 15 amino acids. The germline V gene encodes CDR1 MNHEY and CDR2 SMNVEV (reference sequence). The CDR3 sequence: CASSAPPGLQETQYF. For the CDR3, the DNA is TGTGCCAGCAGCGCACCGCCGGGACTACAAGAGACCCAGTACTTC.

The gene calls are TRBV13 and TRBJ2-6; the match to TRBD1 covers 7 bases. Per germline, CDR1 PRHDT and CDR2 FYEKMQ (reference sequence). The CDR3 has 16 amino acids. J gave up 1 base and V 5 bases, and 5 bases lay outside the gene matches. For the CDR3, the DNA is TGTGCCAGCAGCCCCGACAGGGCTTCTGGGGCCAACGTCCTGACTTTC. This translates into CASSPDRASGANVLTF.

The gene calls are TRBV28 and TRBJ1-1; 10 positions match TRBD1. V lost 6 bases, J lost 6 bases, and 4 bases stayed unmatched. This CDR3 is built from 13 residues. Germline CDR1 and CDR2: MDHEN and SYDVKM. The CDR3 DNA follows: TGTGCCAGCAGGGGACAGGGGTACGCTGAAGCTTTCTTT. Translating it yields CASRGQGYAEAFF.

This rearrangement joins TRBV29-1 to TRBJ2-1; 8 bases are shared with TRBD2. Germline V gives CDR1 SQVTM, CDR2 ANQGSEA. The CDR3 covers 15 residues. After removal of 2 bases from V and 3 bases from J, the junction contained 6 bases not matched to a gene. CDR3 nucleotide sequence: TGCAGCGTTGAACGGGAGGGGCCGGTCTACAATGAGCAGTTCTTC. The encoded protein is CSVEREGPVYNEQFF.

V gene TRBV4-1 combines with J gene TRBJ1-5, with TRBD1 identical over 11 bases. Germline CDR1 and CDR2: MGHRA and YSYEKL. The CDR3 has 18 amino acids. Germline trimming cut 0 bases from V and 2 bases from J; bases unmatched to any gene: 6. The CDR3 here is CASSQEGQGAFGNQPQHF. The DNA for the CDR3 is TGCGCCAGCAGCCAAGAAGGACAGGGGGCGTTTGGCAATCAGCCCCAGCATTTT.

The chain uses TRBV6-5 and TRBJ2-4; D may be TRBD2 (6 bases). The CDR3 consists of 15 residues. The germline CDR1 and CDR2 sequences are MNHEY and SVGAGI. Trimming removed 6 bases at V and 8 bases at J, with 20 bases between. CDR3 residues: CASSPSGLARDIQYF. The CDR3 nucleotides are TGTGCCAGCAGCCCGAGCGGGCTAGCGAGAGACATTCAGTACTTC.

The J gene is TRBJ2-7, the V gene TRBV15, with TRBD2 identical over 8 bases. Germline CDR1 and CDR2: LNHNV and YYDKDF (reference sequence). The V segment lost 0 bases and the J segment 4 bases; nucleotides outside the gene matches: 8. The length of the CDR3 is 16 residues. CDR3 nucleotide sequence: TGTGCCACCAGCAGAGATTCGCTAGCGGGCGCTTACGAGCAGTACTTC. This codes for CATSRDSLAGAYEQYF.

This chain connects TRBV27 to TRBJ1-2; D is unclear. The V and J ends lost 5 bases and 2 bases respectively, with 9 bases between them. The length of the CDR3 is 13 residues. The V gene's germline CDR1 is MNHEY and CDR2 SMNVEV (reference sequence). CDR3 coding DNA: TGTGCCAGCAGTCCCGGTCGGAACTATGGCTACACCTTC. Its protein product is CASSPGRNYGYTF.

The chain links TRBV5-4 to TRBJ1-4, with no clear D. CDR3 size: 15 residues. CDR1 is SGHNT, CDR2 YYREEE, per germline (reference sequence). Trimming took off 0 bases at V and 3 bases at J, with 9 bases between the two ends. CDR3: CASSLDGAANEKLFF. The CDR3 nucleotides read TGTGCCAGCAGCTTGGACGGTGCGGCTAATGAAAAACTGTTTTTT.

This chain joins TRBV5-1 and TRBJ1-4; 7 bases align to TRBD1. Trimming at V came to 4 bases and at J to 0 bases, leaving 3 bases not matched to a gene. Germline V CDR1 and CDR2: SGHRS, YFSETQ. The CDR3 extends over 15 amino acids. The CDR3 sequence is CASSPRGTTNEKLFF. Written as DNA, the CDR3 is TGCGCCAGCAGCCCCAGGGGGACAACTAATGAAAAACTGTTTTTT.

The rearrangement uses TRBV7-8 and TRBJ2-1; D may be TRBD1 (6 bases). Trimming shortened V by 1 base and J by 8 bases, and 12 bases separated the two germline ends. CDR3 length: 14 residues. Germline V gene sequence: CDR1 SGHVS, CDR2 FQNEAQ. The CDR3 protein is CASSLVQGLHEQFF. The DNA of the CDR3 is TGTGCCAGCAGCTTAGTACAGGGTTTACATGAGCAGTTCTTC.

This chain links TRBV6-1 with TRBJ1-5; D call uncertain. Trimming took off 3 bases at V and 2 bases at J, with 8 bases between the two ends. CDR1 and CDR2 from the germline V gene are MNHNS and SASEGT. The CDR3 totals 14 residues. The CDR3 protein is CASSDLTGNQPQHF. Here the CDR3 DNA reads TGTGCCAGCAGTGATTTAACTGGCAATCAGCCCCAGCATTTT.

As concerns this clone: The sample carries other DNA sequences with the same CDR3. V is TRBV9 and J is TRBJ2-2; D is uncertain. The germline V and J ends were trimmed by 0 bases and 2 bases, with 11 bases remaining between them. Germline V gene sequence: CDR1 SGDLS, CDR2 YYNGEE. The CDR3 has 16 residues. The CDR3 here is CASSVGSGTNTGELFF. CDR3 sequence (DNA): TGTGCCAGCAGCGTAGGATCAGGAACCAACACCGGGGAGCTGTTTTTT. The full variable domain, rest sourced from reference TRBV9 and TRBJ2-2, is DSGVTQTPKHLITATGQRVTLRCSPRSGDLSVYWYQQSLDQGLQFLIQYYNGEERAKGNILERFSAQQFPDLHSELNLSSLELGDSALYFCASSVGSGTNTGELFFGEGSRLTVL.

The chain links TRBV7-8 to TRBJ2-7; D unclear. CDR1 and CDR2 (germline): SGHVS, FQNEAQ. The ends were cut back, 1 base at V and 0 bases at J, with 7 bases in the middle. There are 14 residues in the CDR3. The CDR3 is CASSLVGTSYEQYF. The CDR3 DNA is TGTGCCAGCAGCTTAGTGGGCACCTCCTACGAGCAGTACTTC.

This chain connects TRBV6-6 to TRBJ2-7, with TRBD1 matching 8 bases. Germline values: CDR1 MNHNY, CDR2 SVGAGI (reference sequence). With V trimmed by 4 bases and J by 9 bases, 17 bases remained unmatched. The CDR3 is 16 residues long. Written as DNA, the CDR3 is TGTGCCAGCAGTTCCTCACAGGGGGGAGACACGAATGGGCAGTACTTC. Translated: CASSSSQGGDTNGQYF.